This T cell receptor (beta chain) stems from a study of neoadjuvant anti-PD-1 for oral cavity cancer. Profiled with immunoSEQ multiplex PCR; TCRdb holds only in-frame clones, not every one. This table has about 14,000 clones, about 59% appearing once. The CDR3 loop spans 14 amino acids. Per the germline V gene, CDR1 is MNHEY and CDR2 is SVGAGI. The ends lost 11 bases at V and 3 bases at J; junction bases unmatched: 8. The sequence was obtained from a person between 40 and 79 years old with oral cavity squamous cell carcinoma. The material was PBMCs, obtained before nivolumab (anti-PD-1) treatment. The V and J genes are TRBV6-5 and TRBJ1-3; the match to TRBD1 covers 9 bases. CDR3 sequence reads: CAVQQGAYGNTIYF. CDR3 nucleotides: TGTGCCGTACAACAGGGGGCGTATGGAAACACCATATATTTT.